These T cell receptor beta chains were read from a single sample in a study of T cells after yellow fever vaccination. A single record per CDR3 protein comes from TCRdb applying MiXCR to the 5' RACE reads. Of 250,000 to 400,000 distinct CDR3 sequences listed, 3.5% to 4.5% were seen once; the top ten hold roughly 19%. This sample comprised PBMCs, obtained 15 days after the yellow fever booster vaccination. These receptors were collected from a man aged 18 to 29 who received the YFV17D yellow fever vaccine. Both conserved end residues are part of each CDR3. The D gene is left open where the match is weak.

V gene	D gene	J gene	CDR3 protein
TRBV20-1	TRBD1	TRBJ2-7	CSAPDRGRNDEQYF
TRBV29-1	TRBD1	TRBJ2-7	CSVGDSLVYEQYF
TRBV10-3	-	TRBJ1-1	CAISAGATEAFF
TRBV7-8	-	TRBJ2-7	CASSYTVGSYEQYF
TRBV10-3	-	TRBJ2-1	CAISESRSGSSYNEQFF
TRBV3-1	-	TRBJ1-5	CASSRDMDQPQHF
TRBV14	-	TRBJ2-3	CASSQALGAADTQYF
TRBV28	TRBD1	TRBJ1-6	CASSQVGTGVYNSPLHF
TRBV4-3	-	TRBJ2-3	CASSQEGMADTQYF
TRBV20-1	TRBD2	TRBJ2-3	CSARDLGGGAGDTQYF
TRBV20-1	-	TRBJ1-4	CSARDEGINEKLFF
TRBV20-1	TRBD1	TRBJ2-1	CSAGDSDNYNEQFF
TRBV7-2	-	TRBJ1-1	CASSYLLRGEAFF
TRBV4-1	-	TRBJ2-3	CASSSGPAGDTQYF
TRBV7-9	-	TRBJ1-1	CASAPPTTLTVSAFF
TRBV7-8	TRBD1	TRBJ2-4	CASSLGFLTRQGAKNIQYF
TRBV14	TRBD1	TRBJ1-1	CASSQGPDRDNEAFF
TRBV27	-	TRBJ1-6	CATKARRSVVGPLHF
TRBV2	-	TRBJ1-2	CASNQIQGTYGYTF
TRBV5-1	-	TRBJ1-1	CASSLEGVRTNTEAFF
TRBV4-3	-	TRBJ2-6	CASSQEDQRANVLTF
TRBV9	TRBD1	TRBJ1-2	CASSDWDREYGYTF
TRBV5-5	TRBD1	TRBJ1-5	CASSGTGETQPQHF
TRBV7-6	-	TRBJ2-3	CASSRDPDTQYF
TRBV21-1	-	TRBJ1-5	CASSKGPDRLNQPQHF
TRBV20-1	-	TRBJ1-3	CSARDYASSGNTIYF
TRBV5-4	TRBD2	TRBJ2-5	CASSLAGGFETQYF
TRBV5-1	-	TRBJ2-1	CASRRRDNEQFF
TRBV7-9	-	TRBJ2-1	CAKPPGPREDEQFF
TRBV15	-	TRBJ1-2	CATSRDRGYGYTF
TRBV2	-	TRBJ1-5	CASSEGWDQPQHF
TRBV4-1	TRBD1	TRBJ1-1	CASSQRTGPNTEAFF
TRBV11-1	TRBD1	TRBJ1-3	CASSVQGTGNTIYF
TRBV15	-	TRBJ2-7	CATGTGRYYEQYF
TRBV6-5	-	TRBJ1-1	CASSYGRNTEAFF
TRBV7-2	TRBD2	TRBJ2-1	CASSSRTSGGNEQFF
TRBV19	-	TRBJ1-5	CASSGPGVMLQPQHF
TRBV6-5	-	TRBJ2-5	CASSYASGLIETQYF
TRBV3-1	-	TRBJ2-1	CASSLYYNEQFF
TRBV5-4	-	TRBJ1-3	CASSLGGTGGNTIYF
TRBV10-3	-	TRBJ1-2	CAISEELNLYTF
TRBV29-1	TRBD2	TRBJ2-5	CSVEGTSGKETQYF
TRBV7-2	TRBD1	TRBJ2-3	CASSWDRHTQYF
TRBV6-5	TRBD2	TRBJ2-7	CASSYVRGAYEQYF
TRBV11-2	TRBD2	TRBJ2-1	CASSFLAGAGNEQFF
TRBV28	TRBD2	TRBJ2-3	CASSLWTSGGALDTQYF
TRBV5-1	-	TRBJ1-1	CASSLRGKTEAFF
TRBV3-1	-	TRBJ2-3	CASSQARTRGMDTQYF
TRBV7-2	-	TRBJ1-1	CASSFNPGYTEAFF
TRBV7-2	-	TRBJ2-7	CASSLVFGLAMYEQYF
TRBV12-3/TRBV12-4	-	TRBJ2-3	CASTPEPARGAQYF
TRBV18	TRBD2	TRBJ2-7	CASSLFSRTGTSGAGISYEQYF
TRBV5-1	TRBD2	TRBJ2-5	CASCGGGIGETQYF
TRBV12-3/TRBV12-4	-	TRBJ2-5	CASSPAGGGLSGTQYF
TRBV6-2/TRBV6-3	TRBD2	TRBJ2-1	CASSYRGRGDLGNEQFF